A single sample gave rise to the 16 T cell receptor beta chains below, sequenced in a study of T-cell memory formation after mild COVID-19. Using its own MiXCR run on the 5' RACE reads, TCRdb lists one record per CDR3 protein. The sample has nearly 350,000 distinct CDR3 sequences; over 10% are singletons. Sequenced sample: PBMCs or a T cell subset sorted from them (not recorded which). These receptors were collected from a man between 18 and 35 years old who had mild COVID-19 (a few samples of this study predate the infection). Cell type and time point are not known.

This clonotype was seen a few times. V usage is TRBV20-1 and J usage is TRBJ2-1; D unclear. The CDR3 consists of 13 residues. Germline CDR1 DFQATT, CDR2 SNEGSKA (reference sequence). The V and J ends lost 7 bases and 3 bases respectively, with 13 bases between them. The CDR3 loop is CSVQESFYNEQFF. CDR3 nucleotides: TGCAGTGTCCAGGAGTCCTTCTACAATGAGCAGTTCTTC.

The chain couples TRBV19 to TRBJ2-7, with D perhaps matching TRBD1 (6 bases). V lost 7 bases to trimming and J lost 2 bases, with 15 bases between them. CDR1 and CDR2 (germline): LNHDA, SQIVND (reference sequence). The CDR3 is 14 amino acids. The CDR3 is CASKQGMEPYEQYF. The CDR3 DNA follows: TGTGCCAGTAAACAGGGTATGGAGCCCTACGAGCAGTACTTC.

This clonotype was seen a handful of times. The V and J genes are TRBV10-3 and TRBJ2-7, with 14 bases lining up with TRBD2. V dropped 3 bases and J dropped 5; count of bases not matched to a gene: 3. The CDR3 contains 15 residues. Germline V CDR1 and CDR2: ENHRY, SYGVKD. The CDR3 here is CAISDQTSGGDEQYF. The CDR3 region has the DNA TGTGCCATCAGTGATCAGACTAGCGGGGGGGACGAGCAGTACTTC.

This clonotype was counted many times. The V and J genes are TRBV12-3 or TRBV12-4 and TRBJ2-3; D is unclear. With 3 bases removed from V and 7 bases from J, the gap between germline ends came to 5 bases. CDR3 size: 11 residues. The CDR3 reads CASSLGNTQYF. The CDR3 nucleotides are TGTGCCAGCAGTTTGGGAAATACGCAGTATTTT.

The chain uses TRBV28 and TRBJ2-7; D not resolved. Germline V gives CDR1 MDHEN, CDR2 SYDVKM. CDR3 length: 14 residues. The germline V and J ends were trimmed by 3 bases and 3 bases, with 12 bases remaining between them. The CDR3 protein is CASSFGPGLYEQYF. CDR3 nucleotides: TGTGCCAGCAGTTTCGGGCCAGGTCTCTACGAGCAGTACTTC.

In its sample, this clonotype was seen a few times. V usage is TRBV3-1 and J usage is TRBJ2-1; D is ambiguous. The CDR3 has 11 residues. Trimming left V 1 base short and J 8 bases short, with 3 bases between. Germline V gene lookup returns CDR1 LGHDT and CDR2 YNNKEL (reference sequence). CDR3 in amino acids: CASSQADEQFF. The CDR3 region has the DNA TGTGCCAGCAGCCAAGCCGATGAGCAGTTCTTC.

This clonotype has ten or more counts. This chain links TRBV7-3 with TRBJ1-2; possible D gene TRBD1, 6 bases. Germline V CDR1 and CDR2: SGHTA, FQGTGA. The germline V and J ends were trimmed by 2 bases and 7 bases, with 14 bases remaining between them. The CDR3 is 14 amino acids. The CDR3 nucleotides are TGTGCCAGCAGCTTAGTCGCAGGGGACTTTGGCTACACCTTC. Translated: CASSLVAGDFGYTF.

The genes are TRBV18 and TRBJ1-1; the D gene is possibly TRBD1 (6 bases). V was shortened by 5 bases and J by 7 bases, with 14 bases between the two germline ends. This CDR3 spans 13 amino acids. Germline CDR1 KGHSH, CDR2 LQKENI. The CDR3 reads CASSTRDTFEAFF. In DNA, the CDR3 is TGTGCCAGCTCAACCCGGGACACCTTTGAAGCTTTCTTT.

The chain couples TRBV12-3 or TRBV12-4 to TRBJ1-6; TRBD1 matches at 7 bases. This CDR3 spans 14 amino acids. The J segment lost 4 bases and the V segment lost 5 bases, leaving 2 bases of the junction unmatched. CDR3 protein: CASSRDSYNSPLHF. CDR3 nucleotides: TGTGCCAGCAGTCGGGACAGTTATAATTCACCCCTCCACTTT.

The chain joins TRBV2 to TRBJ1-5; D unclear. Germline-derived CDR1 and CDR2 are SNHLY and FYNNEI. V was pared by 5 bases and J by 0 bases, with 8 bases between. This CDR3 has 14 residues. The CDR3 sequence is CASSRQLSNQPQHF. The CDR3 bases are TGTGCCAGCAGTAGGCAGCTTAGCAATCAGCCCCAGCATTTT.

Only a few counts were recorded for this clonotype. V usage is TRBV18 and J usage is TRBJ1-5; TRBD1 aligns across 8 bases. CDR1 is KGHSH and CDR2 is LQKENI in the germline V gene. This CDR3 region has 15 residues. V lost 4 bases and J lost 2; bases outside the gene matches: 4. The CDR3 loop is CASSLGQGGNQPQHF. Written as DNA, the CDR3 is TGTGCCAGCTCACTAGGACAGGGCGGCAATCAGCCCCAGCATTTT.

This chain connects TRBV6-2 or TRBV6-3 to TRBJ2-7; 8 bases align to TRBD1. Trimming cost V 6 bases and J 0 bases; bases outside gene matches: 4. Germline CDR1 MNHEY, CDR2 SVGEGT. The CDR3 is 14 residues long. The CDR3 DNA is TGTGCCAGCAGAGACAGGGGATACTCCTACGAGCAGTACTTC. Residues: CASRDRGYSYEQYF.

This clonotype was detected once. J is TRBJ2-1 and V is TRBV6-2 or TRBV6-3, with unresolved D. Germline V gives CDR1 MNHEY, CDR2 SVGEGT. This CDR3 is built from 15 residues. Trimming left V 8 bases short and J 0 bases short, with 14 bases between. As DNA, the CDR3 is TGTGCCAGCCAGGTCGACATTGGCTCCTACAATGAGCAGTTCTTC. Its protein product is CASQVDIGSYNEQFF.

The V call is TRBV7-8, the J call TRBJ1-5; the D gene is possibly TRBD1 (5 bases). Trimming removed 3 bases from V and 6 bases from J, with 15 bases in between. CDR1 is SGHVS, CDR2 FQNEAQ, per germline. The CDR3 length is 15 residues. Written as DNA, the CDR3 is TGTGCCAGCAGCTTCGACGGGGGAGAACGTCAGCCCCAGCATTTT. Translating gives CASSFDGGERQPQHF.

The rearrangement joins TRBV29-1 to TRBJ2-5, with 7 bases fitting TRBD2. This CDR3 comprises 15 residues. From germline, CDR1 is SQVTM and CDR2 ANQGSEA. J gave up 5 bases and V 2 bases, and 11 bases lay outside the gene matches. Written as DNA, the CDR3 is TGCAGCGTTGAACCAGGCGGCCTCGGGAGGGAGACCCAGTACTTC. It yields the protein CSVEPGGLGRETQYF.

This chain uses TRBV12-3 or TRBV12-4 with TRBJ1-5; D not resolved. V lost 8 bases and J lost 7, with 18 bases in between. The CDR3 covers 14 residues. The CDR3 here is CASGVRWESQPQHF. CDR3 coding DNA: TGTGCCAGCGGAGTGAGGTGGGAAAGCCAGCCCCAGCATTTT.